The 13 T cell receptor beta chains in this list originate from one sample, sequenced in a study of blood T cell repertoires in COVID-19. Profiling relied on immunoSEQ multiplex PCR, and the TCRdb table lists in-frame clones only, not all of them. Of 150,000 to 200,000 clones detected, roughly 84% appear once; the ten largest clones hold about 7%. Sequenced material: PBMCs or T cells enriched from blood (not recorded which). Every receptor here comes from a woman between 50 and 59 years old who had recovered from COVID-19.

The chain couples TRBV14 to TRBJ2-1; 7 bases match TRBD2. Per the germline V gene, CDR1 is SGHDN and CDR2 is FVKESK. V lost 4 bases and J lost 8; bases outside the gene matches: 8. CDR3 length equals 14 residues. The DNA for the CDR3 is TGTGCCAGCAGCCCAAACCGGGGGGTCGATGAGCAGTTCTTC. It yields the protein CASSPNRGVDEQFF.

The gene calls are TRBV7-2 and TRBJ1-6; D is uncertain. CDR1 and CDR2 (germline): SGHTA, FQGNSA. CDR3 length equals 13 residues. V lost 3 bases to trimming and J lost 5 bases, with 5 bases between them. The CDR3 nucleotides read TGTGCCAGCAGCTTGCTAGATAATTCACCCCTCCACTTT. This translates into CASSLLDNSPLHF.

The chain combines TRBV15 with TRBJ2-7; tentative D call: TRBD2 (5 bases). The CDR3 totals 15 residues. CDR1 and CDR2 (germline): LNHNV, YYDKDF (reference sequence). The ends were cut back, 3 bases at V and 11 bases at J, with 23 bases in the middle. The chain's CDR3 is CATSSTRVRGIGEYF. Here the CDR3 DNA reads TGTGCCACCAGCAGTACCCGGGTCCGGGGAATCGGCGAGTACTTC.

The table lists this clone with a few counts. CDR3 nucleotide sequence: TGTGCCAGCAGCCAATCCCTGTTAGCGGGAGGACCTTCGCGGTTCTTC. Its protein is CASSQSLLAGGPSRFF. The V gene is TRBV4-2, the J gene TRBJ2-1; 10 bases fit TRBD2. V lost 2 bases and J lost 15; bases outside the gene matches: 16. The germline V gene has CDR1 LGHNA and CDR2 YNFKEQ. The CDR3 is 16 residues long.

This chain joins TRBV6-4 and TRBJ1-6; TRBD1 agrees at 10 bases. Germline V gene sequence: CDR1 MRHNA, CDR2 SNTAGT. V trimming: 0 bases; J trimming: 1 base; junction bases outside the gene matches: 3. The length of the CDR3 is 18 residues. As DNA, the CDR3 is TGTGCCAGCAGTGACTCTGGGACAGGGGTATCCTATAATTCACCCCTCCACTTT. This translates into CASSDSGTGVSYNSPLHF.

The genes are TRBV27 and TRBJ2-3, with 9 bases fitting TRBD2. Germline CDR1 reads MNHEY; CDR2 reads SMNVEV (reference sequence). With V trimmed by 5 bases and J by 5 bases, 11 bases remained unmatched. The CDR3 covers 16 residues. CDR3: CASSRLAGVGGDTQYF. For the CDR3, the DNA is TGTGCCAGCAGTCGGTTAGCGGGAGTAGGGGGAGATACGCAGTATTTT.

The chain employs TRBV29-1 and TRBJ2-1; TRBD2 might be the D (5 bases). From germline, CDR1 is SQVTM and CDR2 ANQGSEA. This CDR3 region has 13 residues. V dropped 6 bases and J dropped 0 bases, with 9 bases sitting between them. In DNA form, the CDR3 reads TGCAGCGTGATGAGCGGCTCCTACAATGAGCAGTTCTTC. It yields the protein CSVMSGSYNEQFF.

This clone was detected only a few times. J is TRBJ2-7 and V is TRBV6-2 or TRBV6-3; weak D call: TRBD2 (5 bases). V was shortened by 6 bases and J by 3 bases, with 18 bases between the two germline ends. The CDR3 loop spans 15 amino acids. From germline, CDR1 is MNHEY and CDR2 SVGEGT. CDR3 sequence: CASSLPTRIVYEQYF. The DNA for the CDR3 is TGTGCCAGCAGCTTACCCACTAGAATCGTCTACGAGCAGTACTTC.

This chain links TRBV3-1 (or the pseudogene TRBV3-2) with TRBJ1-1; 7 positions agree with TRBD1. Germline assignment: CDR1 LGHDT and CDR2 YNNKEL (reference sequence). The CDR3 length is 14 residues. Trimming at V came to 4 bases and at J to 6 bases, leaving 8 bases not matched to a gene. In nucleotides, the CDR3 is TGTGCCAGCAGCCCACTCAGGGGGGCGGCTGAAGCTTTCTTT. Its protein product is CASSPLRGAAEAFF.

V and J are TRBV7-9 and TRBJ2-1; 7 bases are shared with TRBD2. CDR3 size: 14 residues. With 7 bases clipped from V and 1 base from J, the junction kept 4 bases outside the gene matches. Germline V gene sequence: CDR1 SEHNR, CDR2 FQNEAQ (reference sequence). CDR3 sequence: CASKAGDSYNEQFF. For the CDR3, the DNA is TGTGCCAGCAAGGCGGGGGATTCCTACAATGAGCAGTTCTTC.

The chain joins TRBV18 to TRBJ1-1; 8 nucleotides match TRBD1. CDR1 KGHSH and CDR2 LQKENI come from the germline V gene. The V and J ends lost 3 bases and 5 bases, in that order; junction bases with no gene match: 8. The CDR3 is made up of 15 amino acids. Written as DNA, the CDR3 is TGTGCCAGCTCACCGGGACAGGCTTCCCAAACTGAAGCTTTCTTT. It codes for CASSPGQASQTEAFF.

The chain combines TRBV20-1 with TRBJ2-7, with D maybe TRBD2 (5 bases). Trimming left V 6 bases short and J 5 bases short, with 11 bases between. The length of the CDR3 is 11 residues. The germline V gene has CDR1 DFQATT and CDR2 SNEGSKA (reference sequence). As DNA, the CDR3 is TGCAGTGCCCCTCGGCGGGACGAGCAGTACTTC. Amino acids: CSAPRRDEQYF.

This rearrangement joins TRBV7-2 to TRBJ1-2, with D unclear. Germline V gene data show CDR1 as SGHTA and CDR2 as FQGNSA. The length of the CDR3 is 14 residues. V was clipped by 5 bases and J by 2 bases, with 12 bases between them. CDR3 residues: CASSRSRGNYGYTF. DNA of the CDR3: TGTGCCAGCAGCCGCTCCCGGGGAAACTATGGCTACACCTTC.